Each of the 21 T cell receptor beta chains below was sequenced from the same sample in a study of blood T cell repertoires in COVID-19 (dated by TCRdb to 2019 to 2021). The library came from the immunoSEQ multiplex PCR assay. TCRdb holds this immuneACCESS table with in-frame rearrangements only. Some clones are missing; in checked studies, unresolved V genes explain under half, and the rest has no known cause. In all, the sample holds under 200,000 clones, and 65% to 85% of those were seen once. Of the sample, 3.5% to 4.5% falls within the top ten clones. Input material: peripheral blood. The origin of the receptors is a woman aged 80 or over with acute or convalescent COVID-19.

This clone was detected only a few times. The V call is TRBV5-1, the J call TRBJ2-7; D gene uncertain. The germline V gene has CDR1 SGHRS and CDR2 YFSETQ. The CDR3 runs to 13 residues. V lost 0 bases to trimming and J lost 6 bases, with 10 bases between them. CDR3 protein: CASSLAPGSEQYF. CDR3 DNA sequence: TGCGCCAGCAGCTTGGCCCCAGGCTCCGAGCAGTACTTC.

J is TRBJ2-4 and V is TRBV18, with 8 bases matching TRBD1. V shed 3 bases and J 8 bases; nucleotides not matched to a gene: 6. The CDR3 has 14 amino acids. The germline V gene has CDR1 KGHSH and CDR2 LQKENI. CDR3 protein: CASSPQGAWDIQYF. The CDR3 DNA is TGTGCCAGCTCACCCCAGGGGGCGTGGGACATTCAGTACTTC.

This clone has a handful of counts. V gene TRBV10-1 combines with J gene TRBJ2-7; 11 nucleotides match TRBD1. The germline CDR1 and CDR2 sequences are WNHNN and SYGVQD (reference sequence). The CDR3 sequence is 15 residues long. After removal of 3 bases from V and 5 bases from J, the junction contained 6 bases not matched to a gene. The CDR3 sequence: CASSDPGTGGHEQYF. The CDR3 region has the DNA TGCGCCAGCAGTGACCCCGGGACAGGGGGGCACGAGCAGTACTTC.

This chain links TRBV6-6 with TRBJ1-5; no firm D call. Trimming shortened V by 7 bases and J by 2 bases, and 12 bases separated the two germline ends. Germline CDR1 MNHNY, CDR2 SVGAGI (reference sequence). The CDR3 contains 14 residues. The chain's CDR3 is CASTLQLGNQPQHF. Here the CDR3 DNA reads TGTGCCAGCACCTTACAGTTGGGCAATCAGCCCCAGCATTTT.

The chain uses TRBV27 and TRBJ1-5; D ambiguous. V was pared by 0 bases and J by 6 bases, with 18 bases between. The germline CDR1 and CDR2 sequences are MNHEY and SMNVEV (reference sequence). This CDR3 has 17 amino acids. The CDR3 reads CASSLSFASTTRQPQHF. The CDR3 DNA is TGTGCCAGCAGTTTATCGTTTGCCAGCACGACACGTCAGCCCCAGCATTTT.

This clone was detected only a few times. The chain combines TRBV23-1 with TRBJ1-1; tentatively, D is TRBD1 (6 bases). TRBV23-1 is flagged as an ORF with uncertain function. This CDR3 is 15 amino acids long. V was trimmed by 0 bases and J by 1 base, leaving 9 bases between them. CDR3: CASSQSGTRNTEAFF. CDR3 in DNA: TGCGCCAGCAGTCAATCCGGGACAAGGAACACTGAAGCTTTCTTT.

The rearrangement uses TRBV2 and TRBJ1-3; D call uncertain. This CDR3 spans 18 amino acids. Germline lookup yields CDR1 SNHLY and CDR2 FYNNEI. The V and J ends lost 2 bases and 0 bases respectively, with 17 bases between them. Here the CDR3 DNA reads TGTGCCAGCAGTGAACGGAGGGTGGCAGGAGCCTCTGGAAACACCATATATTTT. Translating gives CASSERRVAGASGNTIYF.

The CDR3 loop is CASSPIRDTYQPQHF. The CDR3 DNA reads as TGTGCCAGCTCACCAATCCGGGACACCTATCAGCCCCAGCATTTT. V gene TRBV18 combines with J gene TRBJ1-5, with D perhaps TRBD1 (6 bases). Germline CDR1 KGHSH, CDR2 LQKENI. The CDR3 is 15 residues long. Trimming removed 2 bases at V and 5 bases at J, with 13 bases between.

This clone was recorded a few times. This rearrangement joins TRBV28 to TRBJ1-1, with a weak D call TRBD1 (5 bases). V lost 4 bases, J lost 1 base, and 10 bases lay in between. Germline-derived CDR1 and CDR2 are MDHEN and SYDVKM. There are 14 residues in the CDR3. The DNA for the CDR3 is TGTGCCAGCAGTTCTTCAGGGAAGAACACTGAAGCTTTCTTT. The encoded protein is CASSSSGKNTEAFF.

This chain joins TRBV19 and TRBJ1-5, with unresolved D. V shed 1 base and J shed 2 bases, with 12 bases lying between them. CDR3 length equals 16 residues. In germline, CDR1 is LNHDA, CDR2 SQIVND (reference sequence). The CDR3 sequence: CASSIVSTRGNQPQHF. The CDR3 coding sequence is TGTGCCAGTAGTATAGTTAGCACGCGGGGCAATCAGCCCCAGCATTTT.

The chain combines TRBV5-1 with TRBJ2-5, with 9 nucleotides matching TRBD1. Germline V gene lookup returns CDR1 SGHRS and CDR2 YFSETQ. Unmatched junction bases numbered 3, after V lost 4 bases and J lost 5 bases. The CDR3 has 13 amino acids. The DNA of the CDR3 is TGCGCCAGCAGCCCGGACAGGGGTGAGACCCAGTACTTC. It specifies CASSPDRGETQYF.

Written as DNA, the CDR3 is TGTGCCAGCAGCGTAGTTGCGGGAGGCAATGAGCAGTTCTTC. It encodes CASSVVAGGNEQFF. The V call is TRBV9, the J call TRBJ2-1, with TRBD2 matching 8 bases. V shed 0 bases and J 6 bases; nucleotides not matched to a gene: 2. Germline lookup yields CDR1 SGDLS and CDR2 YYNGEE. This CDR3 is built from 14 residues.

The V call is TRBV25-1, the J call TRBJ1-5; D not certain. The V end was cut by 3 bases, the J end by 5 bases, with 8 bases between. The germline gives CDR1 MGHDK, CDR2 SYGVNS. This CDR3 comprises 13 residues. CDR3 region: CASSDALDQPQHF. The DNA of the CDR3 is TGTGCCAGCAGTGATGCCCTAGATCAGCCCCAGCATTTT.

The chain employs TRBV7-9 and TRBJ1-2; 12 nucleotides match TRBD1. V shed 5 bases, J shed 6 bases, and the junction held 7 bases outside the gene matches. The germline CDR1 and CDR2 sequences are SEHNR and FQNEAQ (reference sequence). The CDR3 runs to 15 residues. DNA for the CDR3: TGTGCCAGCAGCCCATCTGGGACAGGGGGCAATGGCTACACCTTC. This codes for CASSPSGTGGNGYTF.

The chain has TRBV11-2 and TRBJ1-2; 8 nucleotides agree with TRBD1. V shed 0 bases, J shed 13 bases, and the junction held 4 bases outside the gene matches. Germline V lookup: CDR1 SGHAT, CDR2 FQNNGV. The CDR3 is made up of 12 amino acids. The DNA for the CDR3 is TGTGCCAGCAGCTTAGACAGGGGGCGGTTCACCTTC. Translation: CASSLDRGRFTF.

The sample holds a few counts of this clone. The V gene is TRBV20-1, the J gene TRBJ1-2; the D gene is possibly TRBD1 (6 bases). Looked up from germline, CDR1 is DFQATT and CDR2 is SNEGSKA (reference sequence). Trimming took 5 bases from V and 8 from J, leaving 6 bases between them. The CDR3 is 9 residues long. CDR3 coding DNA: TGCAGTGCTGGGGGCGGCTACACCTTC. Translated: CSAGGGYTF.

The table lists this clone with a count of one. The rearrangement joins TRBV3-1 (or the pseudogene TRBV3-2) to TRBJ2-1; D may be TRBD2 (5 bases). This CDR3 contains 15 residues. Germline V gene sequence: CDR1 LGHDT, CDR2 YNNKEL (reference sequence). Deletions cut 1 base from V and 7 bases from J, with 14 bases between. CDR3 coding DNA: TGTGCCAGCAGCCAAGGCTCGGACCGAGGGAATGAGCAGTTCTTC. This translates into CASSQGSDRGNEQFF.

V gene TRBV7-8 combines with J gene TRBJ2-5, with a tentative D call TRBD2 (6 bases). Trimming took off 0 bases at V and 2 bases at J, with 10 bases between the two ends. Per the germline V gene, CDR1 is SGHVS and CDR2 is FQNEAQ. The CDR3 sequence is 15 residues long. The CDR3 DNA reads as TGTGCCAGCAGCTTAGCGCCAGGGAGGCAAGAGACCCAGTACTTC. Translating it yields CASSLAPGRQETQYF.

The V gene is TRBV27, the J gene TRBJ1-5; 7 nucleotides line up with TRBD1. The CDR3 has 19 amino acids. Looked up from germline, CDR1 is MNHEY and CDR2 is SMNVEV (reference sequence). V shed 6 bases, J shed 0 bases, and the junction held 17 bases outside the gene matches. The CDR3 loop reads CASRRLTGEYRDSNQPQHF. CDR3 sequence (DNA): TGTGCCAGCAGACGACTCACAGGGGAATATCGGGATAGCAATCAGCCCCAGCATTTT.

The gene calls are TRBV6-5 and TRBJ2-2; TRBD2 is a possible D gene (5 bases). The CDR3 consists of 13 residues. The V and J ends lost 6 bases and 6 bases respectively, with 11 bases between them. Germline assignment: CDR1 MNHEY and CDR2 SVGAGI. This chain's CDR3 is CASRRDSAGELFF. As DNA, the CDR3 is TGTGCCAGCAGACGGGATTCCGCCGGGGAGCTGTTTTTT.

The rearrangement uses TRBV30 and TRBJ1-5, with 8 bases aligning to TRBD1. J was trimmed by 9 bases and V by 4 bases; bases with no gene match: 8. The CDR3 has 13 amino acids. The germline V gene encodes CDR1 GTSNPN and CDR2 SVGIG (reference sequence). CDR3 protein: CAWTGQGQGPQHF. DNA of the CDR3: TGTGCCTGGACAGGACAGGGCCAGGGGCCCCAGCATTTT.